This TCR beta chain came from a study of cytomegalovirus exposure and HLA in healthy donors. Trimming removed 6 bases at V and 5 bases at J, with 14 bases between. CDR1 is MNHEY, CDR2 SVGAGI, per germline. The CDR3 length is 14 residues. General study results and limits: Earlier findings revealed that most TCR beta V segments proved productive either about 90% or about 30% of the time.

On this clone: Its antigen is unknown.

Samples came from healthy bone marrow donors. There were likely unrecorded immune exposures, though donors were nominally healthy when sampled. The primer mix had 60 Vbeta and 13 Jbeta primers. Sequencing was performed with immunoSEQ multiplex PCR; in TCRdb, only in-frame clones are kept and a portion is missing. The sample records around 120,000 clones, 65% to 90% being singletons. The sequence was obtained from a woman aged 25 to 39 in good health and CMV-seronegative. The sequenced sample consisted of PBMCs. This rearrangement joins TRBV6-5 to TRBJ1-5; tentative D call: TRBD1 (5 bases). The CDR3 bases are TGTGCCAGCAGGGGTGGGACGGGGGATCAGCCCCAGCATTTT. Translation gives CASRGGTGDQPQHF.